One sample yielded the 10 T cell receptor beta chains listed below, sequenced in a study of CD8 T cells in ankylosing spondylitis. MiXCR was run by TCRdb on the 5' RACE reads, yielding one entry per CDR3 protein. The repertoire holds about 250,000 distinct CDR3 sequences, with around 25% as singletons. The sample comprised blood, either unsorted or a sorted T cell fraction (not recorded which). The receptors come from a male donor with ankylosing spondylitis or in good health (not recorded which).

The V and J genes are TRBV30 and TRBJ2-7; 9 bases align to TRBD1. Germline CDR1 and CDR2: GTSNPN and SVGIG (reference sequence). This CDR3 is 17 amino acids long. V lost 0 bases, J lost 6 bases, and 15 bases stayed unmatched. CDR3 sequence reads: CAWSVRTRDREWSEQYF. CDR3 nucleotides: TGTGCCTGGAGTGTAAGGACCCGGGACAGGGAGTGGTCCGAGCAGTACTTC.

This clonotype was counted many times. J is TRBJ2-1 and V is TRBV7-2, with 12 bases fitting TRBD2. Germline V CDR1 and CDR2: SGHTA, FQGNSA. The trim removed 5 bases at V and 7 bases at J, leaving 6 bases unmatched. The CDR3 is 15 amino acids. The DNA for the CDR3 is TGTGCCAGCAGCAAACTCGGGACTAGCGGGAATGAGCAGTTCTTC. Its translation is CASSKLGTSGNEQFF.

There are many counts of this clonotype. V usage is TRBV7-2 and J usage is TRBJ2-1, with 10 bases that match TRBD2. The CDR3 consists of 15 residues. The germline V gene has CDR1 SGHTA and CDR2 FQGNSA. Trimming at V came to 7 bases and at J to 7 bases, leaving 10 bases not matched to a gene. DNA of the CDR3: TGTGCCAGCACCCCAAGCGGGGGGGCGTGGAATGAGCAGTTCTTC. Protein product: CASTPSGGAWNEQFF.

This chain links TRBV20-1 with TRBJ2-1, with 16 nucleotides matching TRBD2. Germline V CDR1 and CDR2: DFQATT, SNEGSKA (reference sequence). The CDR3 has 17 amino acids. J was trimmed by 2 bases and V by 6 bases; bases with no gene match: 7. CDR3 sequence (DNA): TGCAGTGCCGAAGGGACTAGCGGGGGGGCGACCTACAATGAGCAGTTCTTC. Translating it yields CSAEGTSGGATYNEQFF.

The sample holds a few counts of this clonotype. The gene calls are TRBV19 and TRBJ2-3; D is unresolved. In germline, CDR1 is LNHDA, CDR2 SQIVND (reference sequence). CDR3 length: 14 amino acids. The V gene lost 5 bases and the J gene lost 0 bases, with 9 bases spanning the gap. CDR3 loop: CASSAQSSTDTQYF. The CDR3 DNA is TGTGCCAGTAGTGCACAGTCTAGCACAGATACGCAGTATTTT.

This clonotype was counted between two and nine times. The rearrangement uses TRBV5-6 and TRBJ1-2; the D is unclear. The length of the CDR3 is 13 residues. V lost 0 bases and J 8 bases, leaving 11 bases between the germline ends. Looked up from germline, CDR1 is SGHDT and CDR2 is YYEEEE. The DNA for the CDR3 is TGTGCCAGCAGCTTGGGGTACGGGTCCGGCTACACCTTC. Its translation: CASSLGYGSGYTF.

This clonotype was detected many times. The rearrangement links TRBV3-1 to TRBJ1-2; D uncertain. This CDR3 contains 16 residues. Germline assignment: CDR1 LGHDT and CDR2 YNNKEL (reference sequence). The V end lost 1 base, the J end lost 3 bases, and 15 bases lay between the germline ends. The CDR3 spells CASSQGPRATYYGYTF. In DNA form, the CDR3 reads TGTGCCAGCAGCCAAGGCCCCCGGGCCACCTACTATGGCTACACCTTC.

CDR3 nucleotides: TGTGCCAGCAGACCCACCGGGTTGGATACGCAGTATTTT. Amino acids: CASRPTGLDTQYF. V usage is TRBV12-3 or TRBV12-4 and J usage is TRBJ2-3; D is uncertain. The CDR3 extends over 13 amino acids. The germline V and J ends were trimmed by 6 bases and 6 bases, with 13 bases remaining between them.

This clonotype was picked up a small number of times. This sequence joins TRBV20-1 and TRBJ2-7, with D possibly being TRBD1 (5 bases). This CDR3 region has 13 residues. Germline V gives CDR1 DFQATT, CDR2 SNEGSKA (reference sequence). V lost 3 bases to trimming and J lost 4 bases, with 13 bases between them. In DNA form, the CDR3 reads TGCAGTGCTAGGGGCAGGGTTACGTACGAGCAGTACTTC. Translating gives CSARGRVTYEQYF.

This clonotype appeared many times. The chain couples TRBV5-1 to TRBJ1-4, with D possibly TRBD1 on 5 matching bases. Trimming removed 1 base from V and 0 bases from J, with 10 bases in between. There are 16 residues in the CDR3. The germline V gene has CDR1 SGHRS and CDR2 YFSETQ. The CDR3 reads CASSLNRPSTNEKLFF. Written as DNA, the CDR3 is TGCGCCAGCAGCTTGAACAGGCCCTCAACTAATGAAAAACTGTTTTTT.